This is a list of T cell receptor beta chains from one sample in a study of T cell responses to AZD1222 COVID-19 vaccine. The data were produced by immunoSEQ multiplex PCR, yet TCRdb's version contains in-frame clones alone and is incomplete. This table holds about 110,000 clones, 90% to 95% found once. Material: peripheral blood, obtained on day 0 of AZD1222 vaccination. These receptors all come from an adult in good health. CDR3s include the opening cysteine and the closing phenylalanine or tryptophan. Fields, in order: V gene, D gene, J gene, clone size, CDR3 protein, CDR3 DNA. A D gene is named only where the DNA matches it firmly. Some rows mark clone size as missing; the rest say once, few, many or name a class of expanded clone.

TRBV2	NA	TRBJ1-1	once	CASIGRGNTEAFF	TGTGCCAGCATCGGAAGGGGGAACACTGAAGCTTTCTTT
TRBV2	NA	TRBJ1-5	NA	CASSQSLDSPSNQPQHF	TGTGCCAGCAGTCAATCCCTGGACAGTCCTAGCAATCAGCCCCAGCATTTT
TRBV19	NA	TRBJ1-4	NA	CASSMARPSEKLFF	TGTGCCAGTAGTATGGCGAGGCCGAGCGAAAAACTGTTTTTT
TRBV27	NA	TRBJ1-5	NA	CASSLGTLGNQPQHF	TGTGCCAGCAGTTTAGGGACCCTCGGCAATCAGCCCCAGCATTTT
TRBV7-3	NA	TRBJ2-3	NA	CASSSLGFGDTQYF	TGTGCCAGCAGCTCCCTGGGCTTCGGAGATACGCAGTATTTT
TRBV9	NA	TRBJ1-2	NA	CASSTGQTNYGYTF	TGTGCCAGCAGCACCGGACAGACCAACTATGGCTACACCTTC
TRBV5-1	NA	TRBJ1-6	NA	CASRGTVNNSPLHF	TGCGCCAGCAGGGGCACAGTGAATAATTCACCCCTCCACTTT
TRBV7-7	TRBD2	TRBJ2-7	NA	CASSSGLAGFNEQYF	TGTGCTAGCAGCTCCGGACTAGCGGGATTCAACGAGCAGTACTTC
TRBV5-1	NA	TRBJ2-7	NA	CASKASPRIYEQYF	TGCGCCAGCAAAGCATCACCGCGAATCTACGAGCAGTACTTC
TRBV11-2	NA	TRBJ1-4	NA	CASSLVRDEKLFF	TGTGCCAGCAGCTTAGTTAGAGATGAAAAACTGTTTTTT
TRBV3-1/TRBV3-2	NA	TRBJ2-7	NA	CASSQDTSYEQYF	TGTGCCAGCAGCCAAGACACCTCCTACGAGCAGTACTTC
TRBV9	NA	TRBJ1-1	NA	CASSAQLITEAFF	TGTGCCAGCAGCGCCCAATTAATCACTGAAGCTTTCTTT
TRBV7-3	TRBD1	TRBJ1-2	NA	CASSFGKDRGNGYTF	TGTGCCAGCAGCTTCGGGAAAGACAGGGGGAATGGCTACACCTTC
TRBV12-5	TRBD2	TRBJ2-2	NA	CASVGRADTGELFF	TGTGCTAGTGTAGGGAGGGCAGACACCGGGGAGCTGTTTTTT
TRBV27	NA	TRBJ1-3	once	CARDPTPGNTIYF	TGTGCCAGAGACCCCACCCCGGGAAACACCATATATTTT
TRBV6-6	TRBD2	TRBJ2-1	NA	CASRPASGGRDEQFF	TGTGCCAGCAGACCAGCTAGCGGGGGCCGGGATGAGCAGTTCTTC
TRBV19	TRBD2	TRBJ2-7	NA	CASSMGGSPYEQYF	TGTGCCAGTAGTATGGGAGGGAGTCCCTACGAGCAGTACTTC
TRBV28	NA	TRBJ1-2	NA	CASSFSPVQGINYGYTF	TGTGCCAGCAGTTTCTCCCCGGTGCAGGGTATAAACTATGGCTACACCTTC
TRBV28	NA	TRBJ2-1	NA	CASSFLPSPPPEQFF	TGTGCCAGCAGTTTTCTTCCTAGCCCGCCCCCTGAGCAGTTCTTC
TRBV30	NA	TRBJ1-2	NA	CAWSVIRGANYGYTF	TGTGCCTGGAGTGTGATCAGGGGTGCTAACTATGGCTACACCTTC
TRBV7-2	NA	TRBJ2-3	NA	CASSQTREDTQYF	TGTGCCAGCAGCCAGACCAGGGAAGATACGCAGTATTTT
TRBV28	NA	TRBJ1-4	once	CASSTGKVGEKLFF	TGTGCCAGCAGTACAGGGAAAGTAGGCGAAAAACTGTTTTTT
TRBV19	NA	TRBJ1-2	NA	CASSMMVGGPYGYTF	TGTGCCAGTAGTATGATGGTCGGGGGCCCCTATGGCTACACCTTC